This T cell receptor beta chain emerged from a study of T cells expressing NK-cell markers. Looking at the study overall: Sorted CD3+CD56-NKG2C+, CD3+CD56+NKG2C+ and CD3+CD56+NKG2C- T cells supplied the TCR beta repertoires. Study-wide results and caveats: A range of about 1.0-8% of CD8+ T cells consisted of dominant NKG2C+ clonotypes in a handful of donors. These same clonotypes (in several donors) also led the CD3+CD56-NKG2C+ fraction.

The CDR3 spans 16 residues. Germline CDR1 SGDLS, CDR2 YYNGEE. TCRdb reprocessed the 5' RACE reads and keeps a single row for each CDR3 protein, giving no DNA. In all, the sample yields roughly 450,000 distinct CDR3 sequences. On this clonotype itself: Antigen specificity is unknown.

What was sequenced was blood T cells: a sorted CD56 or NKG2C T cell subset, CD4+ or CD8+ T cells, or bulk PBMC T cells (not recorded which). This receptor was taken from a woman aged 45-59 years in good health. The chain links TRBV9 to TRBJ2-6; lacking DNA, the TRBD1 call made by TCRdb goes unchecked. This CDR3 is CASSVQGALGANVLTF.